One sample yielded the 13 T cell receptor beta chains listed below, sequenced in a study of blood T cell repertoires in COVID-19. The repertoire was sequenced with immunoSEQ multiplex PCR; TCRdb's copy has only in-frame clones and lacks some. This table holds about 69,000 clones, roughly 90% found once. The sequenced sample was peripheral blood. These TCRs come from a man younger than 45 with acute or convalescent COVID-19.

CDR3 sequence: CASSLLGGQKKSYNEQFF. The CDR3 region has the DNA TGTGCCAGCAGCTTACTGGGAGGGCAGAAAAAATCCTACAATGAGCAGTTCTTC. This chain uses TRBV7-2 with TRBJ2-1, with 7 bases that match TRBD2. The CDR3 contains 18 residues. The germline CDR1 and CDR2 sequences are SGHTA and FQGNSA. V lost 2 bases and J lost 1; bases outside the gene matches: 11. Using reference TRBV7-2 and TRBJ2-1 for the parts outside the CDR3, the full variable domain is GAGVSQSPSNKVTEKGKDVELRCDPISGHTALYWYRQSLGQGLEFLIYFQGNSAPDKSGLPSDRFSAERTGGSVSTLTIQRTQQEDSAVYLCASSLLGGQKKSYNEQFFGPGTRLTVL.

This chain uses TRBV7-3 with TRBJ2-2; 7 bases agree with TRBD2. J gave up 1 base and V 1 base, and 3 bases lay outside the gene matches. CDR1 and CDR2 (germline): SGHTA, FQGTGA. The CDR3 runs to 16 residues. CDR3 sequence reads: CASSLNPGGNTGELFF. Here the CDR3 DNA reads TGTGCCAGCAGCTTAAATCCGGGAGGGAACACCGGGGAGCTGTTTTTT.

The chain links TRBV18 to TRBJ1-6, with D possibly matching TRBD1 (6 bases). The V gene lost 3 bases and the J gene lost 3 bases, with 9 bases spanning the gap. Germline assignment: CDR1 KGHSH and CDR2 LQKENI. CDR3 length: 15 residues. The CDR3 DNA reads TGTGCCAGCTCACCTACAGGGAACTATAATTCACCCCTCCACTTT. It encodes CASSPTGNYNSPLHF.

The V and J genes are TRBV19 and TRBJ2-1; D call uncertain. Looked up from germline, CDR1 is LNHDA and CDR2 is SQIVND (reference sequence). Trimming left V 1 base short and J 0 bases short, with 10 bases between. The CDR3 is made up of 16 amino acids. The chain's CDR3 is CASSIGVESSYNEQFF. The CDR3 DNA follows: TGTGCCAGTAGTATAGGTGTCGAGAGCTCCTACAATGAGCAGTTCTTC.

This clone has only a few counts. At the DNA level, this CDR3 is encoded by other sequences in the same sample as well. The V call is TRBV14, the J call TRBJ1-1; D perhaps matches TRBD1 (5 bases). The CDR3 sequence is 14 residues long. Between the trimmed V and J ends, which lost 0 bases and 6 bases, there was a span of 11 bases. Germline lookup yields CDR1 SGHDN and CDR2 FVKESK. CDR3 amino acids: CASSQEQGRAEAFF. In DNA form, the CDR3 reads TGTGCCAGCAGCCAAGAGCAGGGTCGGGCTGAAGCTTTCTTT.

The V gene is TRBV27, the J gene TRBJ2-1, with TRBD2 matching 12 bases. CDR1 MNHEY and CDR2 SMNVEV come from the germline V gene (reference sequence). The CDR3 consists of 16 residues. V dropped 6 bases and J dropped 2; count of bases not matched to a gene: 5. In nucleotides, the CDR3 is TGTGCCAGCAGACGGACTAGCGGGGTCACCTACAATGAGCAGTTCTTC. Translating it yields CASRRTSGVTYNEQFF.

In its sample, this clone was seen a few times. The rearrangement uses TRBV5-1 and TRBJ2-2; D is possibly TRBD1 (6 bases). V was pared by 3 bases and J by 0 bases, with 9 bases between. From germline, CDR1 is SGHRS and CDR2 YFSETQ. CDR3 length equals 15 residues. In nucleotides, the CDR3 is TGCGCCAGCAGCTACAGGGAAGCGAACACCGGGGAGCTGTTTTTT. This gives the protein CASSYREANTGELFF. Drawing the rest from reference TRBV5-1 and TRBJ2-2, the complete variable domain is KAGVTQTPRYLIKTRGQQVTLSCSPISGHRSVSWYQQTPGQGLQFLFEYFSETQRNKGNFPGRFSGRQFSNSRSEMNVSTLELGDSALYLCASSYREANTGELFFGEGSRLTVL.

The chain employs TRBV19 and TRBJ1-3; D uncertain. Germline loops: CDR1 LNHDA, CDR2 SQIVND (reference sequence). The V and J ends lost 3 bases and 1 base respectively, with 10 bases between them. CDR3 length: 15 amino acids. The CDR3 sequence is CASSIQSVSGNTIYF. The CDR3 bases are TGTGCCAGTAGTATCCAATCGGTGTCTGGAAACACCATATATTTT.

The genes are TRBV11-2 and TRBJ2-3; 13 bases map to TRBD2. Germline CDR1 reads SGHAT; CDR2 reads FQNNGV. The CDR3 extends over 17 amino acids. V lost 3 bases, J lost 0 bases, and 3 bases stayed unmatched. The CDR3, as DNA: TGTGCCAGCAGCTTGACTAGCGGGGGGACGAGCACAGATACGCAGTATTTT. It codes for CASSLTSGGTSTDTQYF.

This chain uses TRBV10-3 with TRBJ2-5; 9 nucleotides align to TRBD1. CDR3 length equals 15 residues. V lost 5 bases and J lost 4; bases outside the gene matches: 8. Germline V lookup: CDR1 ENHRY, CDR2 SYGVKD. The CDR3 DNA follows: TGTGCCATCAGTAAGGGACAGGGCGTTCCAGAGACCCAGTACTTC. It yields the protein CAISKGQGVPETQYF.

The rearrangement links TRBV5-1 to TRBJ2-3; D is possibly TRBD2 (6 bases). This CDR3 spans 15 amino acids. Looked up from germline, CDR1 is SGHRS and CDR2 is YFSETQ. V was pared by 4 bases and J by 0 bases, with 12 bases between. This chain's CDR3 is CASSDVEGSTDTQYF. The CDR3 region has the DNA TGCGCCAGCAGCGACGTGGAGGGGAGCACAGATACGCAGTATTTT.

The CDR3: CASSSGTGDVHEQFF. CDR3 coding DNA: TGTGCCAGCAGCTCCGGGACAGGGGATGTCCATGAGCAGTTCTTC. The chain is built from TRBV5-6 and TRBJ2-1, with 10 nucleotides matching TRBD1. The V segment lost 3 bases and the J segment 8 bases; nucleotides outside the gene matches: 8. Germline V CDR1 and CDR2: SGHDT, YYEEEE. CDR3 length: 15 residues.

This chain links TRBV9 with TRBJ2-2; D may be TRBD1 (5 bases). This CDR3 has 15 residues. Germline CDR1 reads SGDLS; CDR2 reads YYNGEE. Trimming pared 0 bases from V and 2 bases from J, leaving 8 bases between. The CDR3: CASSVGTGNTGELFF. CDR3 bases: TGTGCCAGCAGCGTAGGAACAGGAAACACCGGGGAGCTGTTTTTT. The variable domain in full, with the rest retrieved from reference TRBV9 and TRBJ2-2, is DSGVTQTPKHLITATGQRVTLRCSPRSGDLSVYWYQQSLDQGLQFLIQYYNGEERAKGNILERFSAQQFPDLHSELNLSSLELGDSALYFCASSVGTGNTGELFFGEGSRLTVL.